These 7 T cell receptor beta chains originate from one sample sequenced in a study of blood T cell repertoires in COVID-19. Libraries were prepared by immunoSEQ multiplex PCR; TCRdb keeps only in-frame clonotypes and omits some of them. The sample consists of approximately 150,000 clones, about 80% of them appearing once. Sequenced: PBMCs or T cells enriched from blood (not recorded which). These receptors all come from a man in his forties or fifties with acute COVID-19.

The chain joins TRBV18 to TRBJ1-5; no reliable D call. Germline CDR1 and CDR2: KGHSH and LQKENI. This CDR3 is 13 amino acids long. V shed 5 bases and J shed 4 bases, with 9 bases lying between them. CDR3 loop: CASSMGENQPQHF. CDR3 DNA sequence: TGTGCCAGCTCAATGGGAGAGAATCAGCCCCAGCATTTT.

The chain recombines TRBV10-3 with TRBJ1-1; D gene unclear. Germline-derived CDR1 and CDR2 are ENHRY and SYGVKD. V lost 7 bases to trimming and J lost 5 bases, with 17 bases between them. The CDR3 sequence is 14 residues long. CDR3 sequence: CAITPSGRETEAFF. The CDR3 region has the DNA TGTGCCATCACCCCATCGGGGAGGGAAACTGAAGCTTTCTTT.

The chain has TRBV11-3 and TRBJ2-7; 7 bases line up with TRBD2. Per germline, CDR1 SGHNT and CDR2 YENEEA. The CDR3 consists of 14 residues. V shed 3 bases, J shed 3 bases, and the junction held 5 bases outside the gene matches. The CDR3 DNA sequence: TGTGCCAGCAGCTTCAGCGGGGTAAACTACGAGCAGTACTTC. This gives the protein CASSFSGVNYEQYF.

This chain connects TRBV19 to TRBJ1-5; weak D call: TRBD1 (5 bases). V lost 1 base and J 9 bases, leaving 13 bases between the germline ends. This CDR3 region has 14 residues. In germline, CDR1 is LNHDA, CDR2 SQIVND (reference sequence). In nucleotides, the CDR3 is TGTGCCAGTAGTATAGTGGGGGGGGGTCGGCCCCAGCATTTT. Protein: CASSIVGGGRPQHF.

This clone was observed once. The chain joins TRBV5-1 to TRBJ1-6; the match to TRBD1 covers 8 bases. CDR3 length: 15 residues. Germline V lookup: CDR1 SGHRS, CDR2 YFSETQ. With V trimmed by 4 bases and J by 11 bases, 11 bases remained unmatched. The CDR3 DNA sequence: TGCGCCAGCAGCCCAAATACAGGGGGGGTAACACCCCTCCACTTT. This gives the protein CASSPNTGGVTPLHF.

This clone is a singleton in its sample. V and J are TRBV3-1 (or the pseudogene TRBV3-2) and TRBJ1-4, with 9 positions matching TRBD1. The germline gives CDR1 LGHDT, CDR2 YNNKEL (reference sequence). The CDR3 has 15 residues. V shed 1 base, J shed 3 bases, and the junction held 0 bases outside the gene matches. CDR3 coding DNA: TGTGCCAGCAGCCAAGGGACAGGGGCTAATGAAAAACTGTTTTTT. Translating it yields CASSQGTGANEKLFF.

This sequence joins TRBV28 and TRBJ1-3; D might be TRBD1 (6 bases). Germline assignment: CDR1 MDHEN and CDR2 SYDVKM. The length of the CDR3 is 17 residues. The V end lost 2 bases, the J end lost 4 bases, and 18 bases lay between the germline ends. The CDR3 here is CASSLARGTGKGNTIYF. CDR3 nucleotide sequence: TGTGCCAGCAGTTTAGCCCGCGGAACAGGGAAAGGAAACACCATATATTTT.